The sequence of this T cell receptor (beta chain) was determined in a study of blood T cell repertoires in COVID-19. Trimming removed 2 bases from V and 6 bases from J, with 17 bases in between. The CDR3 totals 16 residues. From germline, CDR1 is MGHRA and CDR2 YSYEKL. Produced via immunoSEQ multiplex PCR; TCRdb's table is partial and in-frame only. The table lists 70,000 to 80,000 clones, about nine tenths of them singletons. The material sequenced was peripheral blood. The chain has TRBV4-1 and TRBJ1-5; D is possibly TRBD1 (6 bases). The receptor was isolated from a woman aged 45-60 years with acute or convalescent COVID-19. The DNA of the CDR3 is TGCGCCAGCAGCCAATCAGAAAGTCCCAGGGGTCAGCCCCAGCATTTT. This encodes CASSQSESPRGQPQHF.